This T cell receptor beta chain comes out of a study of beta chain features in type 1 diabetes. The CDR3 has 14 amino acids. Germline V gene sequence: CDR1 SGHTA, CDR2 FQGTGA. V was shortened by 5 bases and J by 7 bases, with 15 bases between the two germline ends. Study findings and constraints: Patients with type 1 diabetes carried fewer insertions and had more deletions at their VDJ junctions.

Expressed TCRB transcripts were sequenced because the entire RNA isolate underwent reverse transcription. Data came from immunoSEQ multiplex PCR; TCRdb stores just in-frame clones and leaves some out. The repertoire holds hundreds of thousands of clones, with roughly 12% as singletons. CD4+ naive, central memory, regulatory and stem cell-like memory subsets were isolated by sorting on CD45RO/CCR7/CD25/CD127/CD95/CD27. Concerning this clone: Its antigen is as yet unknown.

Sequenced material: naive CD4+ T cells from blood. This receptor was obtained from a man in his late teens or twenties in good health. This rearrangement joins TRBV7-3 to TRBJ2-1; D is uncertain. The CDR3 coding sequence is TGTGCCAGCAGCCCCTCGACTCACCGAAATGAGCAGTTCTTC. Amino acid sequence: CASSPSTHRNEQFF.